The 2 T cell receptor beta chains reported below all come from one sample, sequenced in a study of T-cell reconstitution after alpha-beta-depleted transplantation in children (dated by TCRdb to 2016 to 2017). The method was PCR. The listed sequencing device is Illumina HiSeq 2500. TCR libraries were prepared with molecular barcoding, using unique molecular identifiers to normalize TCRbeta repertoire quantification. Through fastp at Q25 and MiXCR, TCRdb rebuilt clones from the public reads, retaining in-frame beta chains. CDR3 protein sequences are deduplicated, and each keeps its most common genes and DNA. A total of 350,000 to 400,000 distinct CDR3 sequences appear in this sample, around 21% of them only once. The ten most abundant clones make up 3.8% of the sample. Sequences were derived from PBMCs from the stem cell graft donor, sampled from the stem cell graft. The receptors were sampled from a human donor who donated a stem cell graft to a child with acute myeloid leukemia.

The rearrangement joins TRBV12-3 or TRBV12-4 to TRBJ2-7; no definite D call. CDR3 size: 13 residues. The germline V and J ends were trimmed by 6 bases and 0 bases, with 9 bases remaining between them. The DNA of the CDR3 is TGTGCCAGCAGCCCATTCGTCTCCTACGAGCAGTACTTC. Protein sequence: CASSPFVSYEQYF.

This clonotype came up a few times. The genes are TRBV5-1 and TRBJ1-5; unclear D gene. The CDR3 loop spans 13 amino acids. Trimming shortened V by 0 bases and J by 5 bases, and 6 bases separated the two germline ends. Germline V gene data show CDR1 as SGHRS and CDR2 as YFSETQ. This CDR3 reads CASSLVGDQPQHF. CDR3 nucleotides: TGCGCCAGCAGCTTGGTTGGGGATCAGCCCCAGCATTTT. Drawing the rest from reference TRBV5-1 and TRBJ1-5, the complete variable domain is KAGVTQTPRYLIKTRGQQVTLSCSPISGHRSVSWYQQTPGQGLQFLFEYFSETQRNKGNFPGRFSGRQFSNSRSEMNVSTLELGDSALYLCASSLVGDQPQHFGDGTRLSIL.